This TCR beta chain was captured by sequencing in a study of blood T cell repertoires in COVID-19. The CDR3 is 14 amino acids. Trimming took off 3 bases at V and 7 bases at J, with 13 bases between the two ends. In germline, CDR1 is LNHDA, CDR2 SQIVND (reference sequence). Original analysis: Reference gene primer amplification yielded estimated nucleated cell counts. Using immunoSEQ multiplex PCR, the repertoire was profiled, and TCRdb retains in-frame clones only, with some absent. The V and J calls and clone size were taken over from that table, and D and trimming were inferred from the DNA. The profile covers about 270,000 clones, with 85% to 95% appearing a single time and approximately 3% taken by the ten largest.

The sequence was obtained from a man aged 40-49 years who had been exposed to COVID-19. The V call is TRBV19, the J call TRBJ1-5, with D perhaps TRBD1 (6 bases). Sequenced input: PBMCs or T cells enriched from blood (not recorded which). The CDR3 region has the DNA TGTGCCAGTAGTATGGCCAGGGGCAGGCAGCCCCAGCATTTT. It translates to CASSMARGRQPQHF.